The next 8 T cell receptor beta chains were all read from a single sample in a study of post-analysis software for immune sequencing data. No antigen has been assigned to these receptors. Sequencing libraries made from TCR beta cDNA carried unique molecular identifiers. In TCRdb, the PCR reads were re-called with MiXCR into one record per CDR3 protein. The table records around 770,000 distinct CDR3 sequences, just over 45% of them present only once. Overall study findings and caveats: Included in a set of roughly 5 TRBV segments more frequent in patients than controls were TRBV5-6, TRBV5-1 and TRBV20-1.

Sequencing was done on a sample of blood. Receptors originate from a girl between 10 and 17 years old with multiple sclerosis.

Only a few counts were recorded for this clonotype. The chain links TRBV20-1 to TRBJ2-4; 8 nucleotides agree with TRBD1. Germline CDR1 and CDR2: DFQATT and SNEGSKA (reference sequence). The length of the CDR3 is 12 residues. V was clipped by 6 bases and J by 13 bases; unmatched bases: 11. The CDR3 is CSAARTGIEQYF. DNA of the CDR3: TGCAGTGCCGCAAGGACAGGGATTGAGCAGTACTTC.

The chain uses TRBV20-1 and TRBJ2-3, with 12 bases lining up with TRBD2. The CDR3 runs to 19 residues. Germline trimming cut 1 base from V and 0 bases from J; bases unmatched to any gene: 11. CDR1 is DFQATT and CDR2 is SNEGSKA in the germline V gene (reference sequence). The DNA for the CDR3 is TGCAGTGCTAGAGGCCTAGCGGGAGGGCTGATGACTAGCACAGATACGCAGTATTTT. It translates to CSARGLAGGLMTSTDTQYF.

The chain joins TRBV6-2 or TRBV6-3 to TRBJ2-5; D remains ambiguous. The germline CDR1 and CDR2 sequences are MNHEY and SVGEGT. CDR3 length equals 11 residues. The V and J ends lost 2 bases and 7 bases respectively, with 5 bases between them. CDR3 DNA sequence: TGTGCCAGCAGTTACGGTGGGACCCAGTACTTC. It is translated as CASSYGGTQYF.

This clonotype has more than one count but fewer than ten. This chain connects TRBV2 to TRBJ2-1, with TRBD2 identical over 8 bases. The CDR3 is 17 residues long. The V segment lost 3 bases and the J segment 6 bases; nucleotides outside the gene matches: 13. Germline V gene data show CDR1 as SNHLY and CDR2 as FYNNEI. The CDR3 is CASSDLGAGRAPNEQFF. CDR3 nucleotides: TGTGCCAGCAGTGATTTGGGGGCCGGGAGGGCCCCCAATGAGCAGTTCTTC.

This clonotype was seen a handful of times. The chain employs TRBV10-3 and TRBJ2-7, with D unresolved. This CDR3 is built from 14 residues. Germline V gene data show CDR1 as ENHRY and CDR2 as SYGVKD. The V end was cut by 10 bases, the J end by 0 bases, with 16 bases between. CDR3 in DNA: TGTGCCACCTTAGACAAAACTTACTCCTACGAGCAGTACTTC. It codes for CATLDKTYSYEQYF.

This clonotype was detected a few times. The chain recombines TRBV4-2 with TRBJ2-1; 9 nucleotides match TRBD2. Germline V gene lookup returns CDR1 LGHNA and CDR2 YNFKEQ. V trimming: 2 bases; J trimming: 8 bases; junction bases outside the gene matches: 16. The CDR3 is 18 residues long. The chain's CDR3 is CASSQFFGTASGNDEQFF. In DNA form, the CDR3 reads TGTGCCAGCAGCCAATTTTTTGGTACGGCTAGCGGGAACGATGAGCAGTTCTTC.

This clonotype was seen more than once but under ten times. V usage is TRBV7-2 and J usage is TRBJ2-1, with a weak D call TRBD2 (6 bases). This CDR3 comprises 15 residues. The germline V gene has CDR1 SGHTA and CDR2 FQGNSA. V dropped 4 bases and J dropped 4 bases, with 14 bases sitting between them. CDR3 residues: CASSWGPGAYNEQFF. In DNA form, the CDR3 reads TGTGCCAGCAGCTGGGGCCCGGGAGCGTACAATGAGCAGTTCTTC.

The chain uses TRBV10-2 and TRBJ2-1, with D perhaps TRBD1 (5 bases). This CDR3 is built from 14 residues. CDR1 WSHSY and CDR2 SAAADI come from the germline V gene. The V end was cut by 3 bases, the J end by 3 bases, with 9 bases between. CDR3 in amino acids: CASSEQEIYNEQFF. CDR3 DNA sequence: TGCGCCAGCAGTGAACAGGAGATCTACAATGAGCAGTTCTTC.